The clone carrying this T cell receptor (beta chain) has just a few counts. Its antigen is still unknown. V dropped 1 base and J dropped 10 bases, with 13 bases sitting between them. The CDR3 totals 12 residues. CDR1 is SQVTM, CDR2 ANQGSEA, per germline. Together with a sample-barcoded 5' primer, a J-beta primer mix was included in a second PCR lasting roughly 6 to 12 cycles. TCRdb recomputed calls from the 5' RACE reads with MiXCR, one row per CDR3 protein. The table has about 1 million distinct CDR3 sequences, approximately 26% seen once. This entry belongs to a study of blood T cells in healthy people across ages. Study-wide results and limits: CMV infection status of these donors was not known.

Whenever a sample was processed, at least 6.5 million PBMCs were isolated. The same specimen was also included in a second study, on T cells of mothers and their children. From that study: All donors were healthy and Caucasian; they were a few mothers and their six children. In the second PCR, M1S primer introduced barcodes and 2-4 random bases.

Sequencing was performed on blood. This chain connects TRBV29-1 to TRBJ1-1; D may be TRBD1 (5 bases). The receptor's source is a girl aged 2-9 years in good health. CDR3 nucleotides: TGCAGCGTTGAAGTTTGGGCCGGGACAGCTTTCTTT. Protein product: CSVEVWAGTAFF.